This T cell receptor beta chain was identified in a study of T cell responses to AZD1222 COVID-19 vaccine. Method: immunoSEQ multiplex PCR; TCRdb's copy keeps in-frame clones and lacks some. The data show 40,000 to 50,000 clones, approximately 83% seen once. This receptor was obtained from an adult who received the AZD1222 COVID-19 vaccine. The specimen comprised peripheral blood, sampled 28 days after the second AZD1222 dose.

CDR3 bases: TGCGCCAGCAGTGGGAACGGGCCGCGCGCTCGGTATGGCTACACCTTC. Amino acid sequence: CASSGNGPRARYGYTF. This chain connects TRBV10-2 to TRBJ1-2, with D hard to call. The CDR3 spans 16 residues. Between the trimmed V and J ends, which lost 4 bases and 5 bases, there was a span of 20 bases. Germline values: CDR1 WSHSY, CDR2 SAAADI.